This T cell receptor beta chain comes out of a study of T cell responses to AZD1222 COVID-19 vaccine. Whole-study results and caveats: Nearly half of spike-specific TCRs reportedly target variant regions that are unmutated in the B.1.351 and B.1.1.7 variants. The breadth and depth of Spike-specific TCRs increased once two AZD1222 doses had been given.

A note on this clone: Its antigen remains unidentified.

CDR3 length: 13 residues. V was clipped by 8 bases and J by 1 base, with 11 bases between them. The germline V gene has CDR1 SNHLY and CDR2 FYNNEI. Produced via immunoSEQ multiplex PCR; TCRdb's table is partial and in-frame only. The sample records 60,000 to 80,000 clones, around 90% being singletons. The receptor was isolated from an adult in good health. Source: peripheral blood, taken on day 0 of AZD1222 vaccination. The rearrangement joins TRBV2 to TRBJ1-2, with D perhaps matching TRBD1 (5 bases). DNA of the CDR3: TGTGCCAGCGGGCGGGGGATTAACTATGGCTACACCTTC. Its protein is CASGRGINYGYTF. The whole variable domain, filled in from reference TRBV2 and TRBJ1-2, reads EPEVTQTPSHQVTQMGQEVILRCVPISNHLYFYWYRQILGQKVEFLVSFYNNEISEKSEIFDDQFSVERPDGSNFTLKIRSTKLEDSAMYFCASGRGINYGYTFGSGTRLTVV.